Below are 18 T cell receptor beta chains sequenced from a single sample in a study of shared clonotypes between healthy human individuals (dated by TCRdb to 2020 to 2021). The library was generated by the immunoSEQ multiplex PCR assay. TCRdb obtained this table from immuneACCESS and retained in-frame rearrangements with V and J assigned. These tables miss some clones; where compared with another copy, unresolved V genes account for less than half of the shortfall, and the remainder is unexplained. This sample lists about 1.5 million clones; around 97% were detected once. Together, the top ten hold approximately 1.2% of the sample. The sample was naive CD4+ T cells sorted from blood. The sample's cell subset or site label, in plain terms: CD45RA+ positively selected. Every receptor here comes from a man aged 30-40 years in good health.

V gene TRBV9 combines with J gene TRBJ2-2; D might be TRBD1 or TRBD2, each matching 6 bases. V lost 0 bases, J lost 7 bases, and 16 bases lay in between. The CDR3 runs 16 residues. Looked up from germline, CDR1 is SGDLS and CDR2 is YYNGEE. The CDR3 DNA sequence: TGTGCCAGCAGCGTAGTAGGCAGGGGACTGGTCGGGGAGCTGTTTTTT. Amino acids: CASSVVGRGLVGELFF.

The chain combines TRBV6-1 with TRBJ2-1, with D tentatively TRBD2 (7 bases). Germline V CDR1 and CDR2: MNHNS, SASEGT. This CDR3 is built from 16 residues. The V end lost 3 bases, the J end lost 7 bases, and 19 bases lay between the germline ends. In DNA form, the CDR3 reads TGTGCCAGCAGTGACGGGGGGCCGGGAGCTTTTAATGAGCAGTTCTTC. It yields the protein CASSDGGPGAFNEQFF.

The chain combines TRBV9 with TRBJ2-7; 10 bases match TRBD2. CDR1 is SGDLS, CDR2 YYNGEE, per germline. The CDR3 runs 17 residues. V lost 0 bases to trimming and J lost 3 bases; unmatched junction nucleotides: 9. The CDR3 DNA follows: TGTGCCAGCAGCGTAGGCCTAGCGGGAGCCGTCAGCTACGAGCAGTACTTC. This encodes CASSVGLAGAVSYEQYF.

The rearrangement uses TRBV9 and TRBJ1-1; D remains unclear. The germline V and J ends were trimmed by 3 bases and 0 bases, with 6 bases remaining between them. The germline gives CDR1 SGDLS, CDR2 YYNGEE. This CDR3 is 13 amino acids long. DNA for the CDR3: TGTGCCAGCAGCGGTACAGTGAACACTGAAGCTTTCTTT. Amino acid sequence: CASSGTVNTEAFF. The full variable domain, its missing parts supplied by reference TRBV9 and TRBJ1-1, is DSGVTQTPKHLITATGQRVTLRCSPRSGDLSVYWYQQSLDQGLQFLIQYYNGEERAKGNILERFSAQQFPDLHSELNLSSLELGDSALYFCASSGTVNTEAFFGQGTRLTVV.

V and J are TRBV5-1 and TRBJ2-7, with 7 bases that match TRBD2. The V and J ends lost 9 bases and 7 bases, in that order; junction bases with no gene match: 19. Germline-derived CDR1 and CDR2 are SGHRS and YFSETQ. CDR3 length: 15 residues. CDR3 in DNA: TGCGCCACCCACTCGGGCGGGGCGGGAGTAAGTGAGCAGTACTTC. This gives the protein CATHSGGAGVSEQYF.

This chain uses TRBV7-9 with TRBJ2-2, with 7 positions matching TRBD2. Germline V lookup: CDR1 SEHNR, CDR2 FQNEAQ (reference sequence). With 8 bases clipped from V and 4 bases from J, the junction kept 13 bases outside the gene matches. CDR3 length: 16 amino acids. The CDR3 DNA reads as TGTGCCAGCCAGAGGGAGGGGAGGCGGACCACCGGGGAGCTGTTTTTT. Encoded protein: CASQREGRRTTGELFF.

V is TRBV20-1 and J is TRBJ2-4; D call uncertain. The length of the CDR3 is 11 residues. Germline CDR1 DFQATT, CDR2 SNEGSKA (reference sequence). Trimming left V 8 bases short and J 0 bases short, with 5 bases between. This chain's CDR3 is CSQLAKNIQYF. Written as DNA, the CDR3 is TGCAGTCAGTTAGCCAAAAACATTCAGTACTTC.

A remark on this clone: Other DNA sequences from this sample encode an identical CDR3 as well. The V gene is TRBV19, the J gene TRBJ2-5; perhaps TRBD1 as D (7 bases). Per the germline V gene, CDR1 is LNHDA and CDR2 is SQIVND (reference sequence). The CDR3 runs to 14 residues. The V end lost 3 bases, the J end lost 5 bases, and 13 bases lay between the germline ends. Here the CDR3 DNA reads TGTGCCAGTAGTATTGGAGGGGGCGCGGAGACCCAGTACTTC. It translates to CASSIGGGAETQYF.

The V gene is TRBV4-1, the J gene TRBJ1-2; tentative D call: TRBD1 (5 bases). Trimming removed 1 base at V and 7 bases at J, with 16 bases between. Looked up from germline, CDR1 is MGHRA and CDR2 is YSYEKL. The CDR3 runs 15 residues. The CDR3 spells CASSQARTQGFGYTF. CDR3 nucleotides: TGCGCCAGCAGCCAAGCGAGGACCCAGGGTTTTGGCTACACCTTC.

The chain combines TRBV7-9 with TRBJ2-5; TRBD1 agrees at 7 bases. In germline, CDR1 is SEHNR, CDR2 FQNEAQ (reference sequence). J lost 5 bases, V lost 5 bases, and 11 bases had no gene match. This CDR3 has 15 amino acids. CDR3 protein: CASSQGTVPGETQYF. The CDR3 bases are TGTGCCAGCAGCCAGGGGACAGTCCCCGGGGAGACCCAGTACTTC. Based on the CDR3 plus reference TRBV7-9 and TRBJ2-5, the full variable domain is DTGVSQNPRHKITKRGQNVTFRCDPISEHNRLYWYRQTLGQGPEFLTYFQNEAQLEKSRLLSDRFSAERPKGSFSTLEIQRTEQGDSAMYLCASSQGTVPGETQYFGPGTRLLVL.

The chain links TRBV5-1 to TRBJ1-1; a possible D gene is TRBD1 (6 bases). The germline gives CDR1 SGHRS, CDR2 YFSETQ. The CDR3 contains 13 residues. Trimming pared 3 bases from V and 7 bases from J, leaving 13 bases between. The CDR3 sequence: CASSSGGNGEAFF. As DNA, the CDR3 is TGCGCCAGCAGCTCCGGGGGCAATGGTGAAGCTTTCTTT.

On this clone itself: This CDR3 is also generated by other DNA sequences in the sample. The gene calls are TRBV5-1 and TRBJ2-7; D assignment may be TRBD1 or TRBD2 (5 bases each). The CDR3 length is 14 residues. Trimming took off 0 bases at V and 3 bases at J, with 10 bases between the two ends. CDR1 and CDR2 from the germline V gene are SGHRS and YFSETQ. For the CDR3, the DNA is TGCGCCAGCAGCTTGGCTGGGACCGACTACGAGCAGTACTTC. Amino acid sequence: CASSLAGTDYEQYF.

This clone appeared once. This chain joins TRBV28 and TRBJ1-1; maybe TRBD1 (5 bases). Germline-derived CDR1 and CDR2 are MDHEN and SYDVKM. The CDR3 runs 16 residues. Trimming left V 6 bases short and J 5 bases short, with 22 bases between. As DNA, the CDR3 is TGTGCCAGCAGACCTCACGGATGGGGCCCCGATACTGAAGCTTTCTTT. Protein: CASRPHGWGPDTEAFF.

The rearrangement joins TRBV4-1 to TRBJ1-2; D is unresolved. The V and J ends lost 0 bases and 8 bases respectively, with 13 bases between them. Germline CDR1 and CDR2: MGHRA and YSYEKL. This CDR3 is 14 amino acids long. CDR3 DNA: TGCGCCAGCAGCCAAGAAGAAGGGAGGCGCGGCTACACCTTC. Translating gives CASSQEEGRRGYTF.

The rearrangement uses TRBV10-3 and TRBJ2-2; 8 bases align to TRBD2. This CDR3 contains 15 residues. J lost 6 bases, V lost 1 base, and 4 bases had no gene match. Per the germline V gene, CDR1 is ENHRY and CDR2 is SYGVKD. CDR3 DNA: TGTGCCATCAGTGAGTTTCGGGAGGGCCCCGGGGAGCTGTTTTTT. This encodes CAISEFREGPGELFF.

The chain links TRBV15 to TRBJ2-5; D is ambiguous. The V gene lost 1 base and the J gene lost 4 bases, with 4 bases spanning the gap. The CDR3 is 12 residues long. The germline gives CDR1 LNHNV, CDR2 YYDKDF (reference sequence). The CDR3 coding sequence is TGTGCCACCAGCAGAGTGACAGAGACCCAGTACTTC. Translation: CATSRVTETQYF. The whole variable domain, filled in from reference TRBV15 and TRBJ2-5, reads DAMVIQNPRYQVTQFGKPVTLSCSQTLNHNVMYWYQQKSSQAPKLLFHYYDKDFNNEADTPDNFQSRRPNTSFCFLDIRSPGLGDTAMYLCATSRVTETQYFGPGTRLLVL.

The chain couples TRBV7-9 to TRBJ2-1; TRBD1 might be the D (5 bases). Germline V gives CDR1 SEHNR, CDR2 FQNEAQ (reference sequence). Trimming left V 3 bases short and J 2 bases short, with 14 bases between. This CDR3 has 16 amino acids. CDR3 sequence: CASSFRQSLAYNEQFF. The CDR3 region has the DNA TGTGCCAGCAGCTTCCGACAGAGTTTAGCCTACAATGAGCAGTTCTTC.

The genes are TRBV18 and TRBJ2-7; perhaps D is TRBD1 or TRBD2 (5 bases each). Germline CDR1 and CDR2: KGHSH and LQKENI. V lost 0 bases and J 2 bases, leaving 20 bases between the germline ends. CDR3 length: 18 residues. The CDR3 region has the DNA TGTGCCAGCTCACCACCAGTCTTTGGGGCGGGCCCTGCCTACGAGCAGTACTTC. It codes for CASSPPVFGAGPAYEQYF. Supplemented by reference TRBV18 and TRBJ2-7, the full variable domain reads NAGVMQNPRHLVRRRGQEARLRCSPMKGHSHVYWYRQLPEEGLKFMVYLQKENIIDESGMPKERFSAEFPKEGPSILRIQQVVRGDSAAYFCASSPPVFGAGPAYEQYFGPGTRLTVT.